The 7 T cell receptor beta chains listed next were all sequenced from one sample in a study of blood T cell repertoires in COVID-19. Repertoires were generated with immunoSEQ multiplex PCR, while TCRdb's copy carries only in-frame clones and drops some. In the table there are approximately 150,000 clones, 85% to 90% of which are singletons. Sequences were obtained from peripheral blood. The receptors stem from a woman aged 70-85 years with acute or convalescent COVID-19.

The gene calls are TRBV11-2 and TRBJ1-2; D uncertain. This CDR3 has 13 amino acids. Trimming stripped 0 bases from V and 8 bases from J, with 10 bases between. Germline V gives CDR1 SGHAT, CDR2 FQNNGV. The CDR3 region has the DNA TGTGCCAGCAGCTTAGACGGAGGCGGAGGCTACACCTTC. Protein: CASSLDGGGGYTF.

The chain recombines TRBV9 with TRBJ2-1; 9 bases line up with TRBD2. This CDR3 is 16 amino acids long. The V gene's germline CDR1 is SGDLS and CDR2 YYNGEE. J was trimmed by 3 bases and V by 3 bases; bases with no gene match: 7. CDR3 coding DNA: TGTGCCAGCAGCGGAAGACTAGCGGACCACTACAATGAGCAGTTCTTC. Protein sequence: CASSGRLADHYNEQFF.

This clone was counted once. The rearrangement links TRBV6-5 to TRBJ1-1, with D hard to call. The germline V and J ends were trimmed by 6 bases and 5 bases, with 13 bases remaining between them. Germline CDR1 is MNHEY and CDR2 is SVGAGI. The CDR3 extends over 13 amino acids. The CDR3 here is CASSFLGRTEAFF. The CDR3 DNA reads TGTGCCAGCAGCTTTCTCGGGAGGACTGAAGCTTTCTTT.

The chain is built from TRBV27 and TRBJ2-5; TRBD2 is a possible D gene (5 bases). Germline CDR1 reads MNHEY; CDR2 reads SMNVEV (reference sequence). This CDR3 has 14 amino acids. V was shortened by 0 bases and J by 4 bases, with 9 bases between the two germline ends. The CDR3 sequence is CASSLSGRGETQYF. The CDR3 DNA is TGTGCCAGCAGTTTATCGGGCCGGGGAGAGACCCAGTACTTC.

The chain links TRBV7-2 to TRBJ1-5, with D perhaps TRBD1 (6 bases). The V and J ends lost 5 bases and 0 bases respectively, with 11 bases between them. The germline V gene encodes CDR1 SGHTA and CDR2 FQGNSA. This CDR3 has 15 amino acids. The CDR3 DNA follows: TGTGCCAGCAGCCAAGGCAGGGGTAGCAATCAGCCCCAGCATTTT. This sequence encodes CASSQGRGSNQPQHF.

V gene TRBV13 combines with J gene TRBJ1-6, with D perhaps TRBD1 (5 bases). Trimming removed 2 bases at V and 7 bases at J, with 6 bases between. The CDR3 is 13 residues long. The V gene's germline CDR1 is PRHDT and CDR2 FYEKMQ (reference sequence). Here the CDR3 reads CASSLTGNSPLHF. The CDR3 bases are TGTGCCAGCAGCTTAACAGGAAATTCACCCCTCCACTTT.

This chain uses TRBV10-3 with TRBJ2-5; 9 bases agree with TRBD2. After removal of 6 bases from V and 1 base from J, the junction contained 3 bases not matched to a gene. The germline CDR1 and CDR2 sequences are ENHRY and SYGVKD. The length of the CDR3 is 14 residues. The CDR3 is CAISPTSGQETQYF. The CDR3 region has the DNA TGTGCCATCAGCCCGACTAGCGGCCAAGAGACCCAGTACTTC.